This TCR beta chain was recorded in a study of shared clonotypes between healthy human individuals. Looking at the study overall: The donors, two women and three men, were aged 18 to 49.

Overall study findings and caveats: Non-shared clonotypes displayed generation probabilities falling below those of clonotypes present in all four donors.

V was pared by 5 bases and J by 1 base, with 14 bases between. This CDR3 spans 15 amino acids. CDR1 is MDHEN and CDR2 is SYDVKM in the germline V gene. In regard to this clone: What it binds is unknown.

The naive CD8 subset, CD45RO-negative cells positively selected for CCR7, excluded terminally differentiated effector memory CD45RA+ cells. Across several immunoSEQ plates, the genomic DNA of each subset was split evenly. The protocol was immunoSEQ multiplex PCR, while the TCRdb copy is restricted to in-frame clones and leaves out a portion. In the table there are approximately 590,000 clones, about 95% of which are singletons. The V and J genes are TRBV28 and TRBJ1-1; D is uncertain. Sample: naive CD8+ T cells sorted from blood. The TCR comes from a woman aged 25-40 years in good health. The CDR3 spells CASSASFTGNTEAFF. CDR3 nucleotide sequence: TGTGCCAGCAGTGCCTCGTTTACGGGGAACACTGAAGCTTTCTTT.